A single sample gave rise to the 15 T cell receptor beta chains below, sequenced in a study of T cells in Graves' hyperthyroidism and ophthalmopathy. It was RNA transcripts that yielded the amplified TCR beta CDR3 regions. The TCR CDR3 first-round RT-PCR relied on the HTBI primer set. TCRdb ran MiXCR on the multiplex PCR reads and lists one entry per CDR3 protein. Found here are a few hundred thousand distinct CDR3 sequences, about 14% of them singletons; the top ten hold around a fifth. The material sequenced was blood. These receptors all stem from a woman in her twenties or thirties with Graves' ophthalmopathy.

This clonotype appeared many times. This chain joins TRBV11-3 and TRBJ2-5; 7 bases agree with TRBD2. Trimming at V came to 7 bases and at J to 3 bases, leaving 5 bases not matched to a gene. CDR1 and CDR2 from the germline V gene are SGHNT and YENEEA. This CDR3 region has 13 residues. The CDR3 DNA sequence: TGTGCCAGCACCATCCTAGCGGAAGAGACCCAGTACTTC. Protein: CASTILAEETQYF. Combining the CDR3 with reference TRBV11-3 and TRBJ2-5 gives the whole variable domain EAGVVQSPRYKIIEKKQPVAFWCNPISGHNTLYWYLQNLGQGPELLIRYENEEAVDDSQLPKDRFSAERLKGVDSTLKIQPAELGDSAVYLCASTILAEETQYFGPGTRLLVL.

This clonotype was observed many times. The chain couples TRBV6-5 to TRBJ2-3; D is perhaps TRBD1 (6 bases). CDR1 MNHEY and CDR2 SVGAGI come from the germline V gene. The ends were cut back, 2 bases at V and 3 bases at J, with 6 bases in the middle. The CDR3 has 13 residues. The CDR3 nucleotides read TGTGCCAGCAGTTACAGGGGGACAGATACGCAGTATTTT. It is translated as CASSYRGTDTQYF.

At least ten counts were recorded for this clonotype. This chain joins TRBV2 and TRBJ1-1; D call uncertain. The V end lost 10 bases, the J end lost 2 bases, and 17 bases lay between the germline ends. CDR3 length: 14 residues. Germline V gene sequence: CDR1 SNHLY, CDR2 FYNNEI. The CDR3 bases are TGTGCCACCGGGAGGCAGGAACTTAACACTGAAGCTTTCTTT. This encodes CATGRQELNTEAFF.

This clonotype was counted at least ten times. This chain links TRBV2 with TRBJ1-1; D gene uncertain. CDR1 SNHLY and CDR2 FYNNEI come from the germline V gene. CDR3 size: 13 residues. The V end was cut by 8 bases, the J end by 4 bases, with 14 bases between. The CDR3, as DNA: TGTGCCAGCTTGGAAACTAAAGGCACTGAAGCTTTCTTT. Encoded protein: CASLETKGTEAFF.

The V and J genes are TRBV5-1 and TRBJ2-7; 8 bases fit TRBD2. This CDR3 has 14 residues. After removal of 5 bases from V and 3 bases from J, the junction contained 7 bases not matched to a gene. Germline CDR1 and CDR2: SGHRS and YFSETQ. The CDR3 is CASSASAGGYEQYF. The CDR3 DNA is TGCGCCAGCAGTGCGTCGGCGGGAGGCTACGAGCAGTACTTC. Together with reference TRBV5-1 and TRBJ2-7, the CDR3 gives the full variable domain: KAGVTQTPRYLIKTRGQQVTLSCSPISGHRSVSWYQQTPGQGLQFLFEYFSETQRNKGNFPGRFSGRQFSNSRSEMNVSTLELGDSALYLCASSASAGGYEQYFGPGTRLTVT.

There are many counts of this clonotype. CDR3 nucleotides: TGTGCCAGCAGTTCCCCGGGACTAGCGATAGATACGCAGTATTTT. Translation gives CASSSPGLAIDTQYF. The rearrangement uses TRBV11-2 and TRBJ2-3; 10 nucleotides match TRBD2. The V gene end was trimmed by 6 bases and the J gene end by 5 bases; junction bases not matched to a gene: 8. Per the germline V gene, CDR1 is SGHAT and CDR2 is FQNNGV. The CDR3 has 15 residues.

At least ten counts were recorded for this clonotype. This chain connects TRBV2 to TRBJ1-2, with 7 bases that match TRBD1. Germline V gene data show CDR1 as SNHLY and CDR2 as FYNNEI. The trim removed 7 bases at V and 4 bases at J, leaving 3 bases unmatched. This CDR3 contains 12 residues. The CDR3 DNA reads as TGTGCCAGCATCGGGACAGCCTATGGCTACACCTTC. Its protein is CASIGTAYGYTF.

Many counts were recorded for this clonotype. This chain uses TRBV28 with TRBJ2-5; perhaps TRBD2 as D (6 bases). CDR1 is MDHEN, CDR2 SYDVKM, per germline. The CDR3 sequence is 14 residues long. The V end was cut by 7 bases, the J end by 2 bases, with 14 bases between. DNA of the CDR3: TGTGCCAGCAAGAGGTGGAGGGAGCAAGAGACCCAGTACTTC. It codes for CASKRWREQETQYF.

The sample holds many counts of this clonotype. This sequence joins TRBV12-3 or TRBV12-4 and TRBJ1-1; D is perhaps TRBD1 (6 bases). The V end was cut by 6 bases, the J end by 8 bases, with 16 bases between. This CDR3 region has 13 residues. DNA for the CDR3: TGTGCCAGCAGCTGGGAAACAGGGACAGAAGCTTTCTTT. Its protein product is CASSWETGTEAFF.

This clonotype has just one count. The chain carries TRBV4-1 and TRBJ1-2; tentative D call: TRBD1 (6 bases). Germline CDR1 MGHRA, CDR2 YSYEKL. The CDR3 is 18 residues long. V lost 0 bases and J lost 0, with 17 bases in between. DNA of the CDR3: TGCGCCAGCAGCCAAGATCAGGACAGTCATTTAGCTAACTATGGCTACACCTTC. Its protein product is CASSQDQDSHLANYGYTF.

As concerns this clonotype: The junction differs from germline at one of its ends, possibly a read error. V and J are TRBV6-1 and TRBJ1-5, with D possibly TRBD1 on 6 matching bases. Germline-derived CDR1 and CDR2 are MNHNS and SASEGT. This CDR3 is 16 amino acids long. The CDR3 here is CASSEGGQGEAQPQHF. In nucleotides, the CDR3 is TGTGCCAGCAGCGAAGGGGGGCAGGGAGAGGCTCAGCCCCAGCATTTT.

In its sample, this clonotype was seen many times. This chain joins TRBV28 and TRBJ2-3; a possible D gene is TRBD1 (5 bases). CDR1 and CDR2 (germline): MDHEN, SYDVKM. Trimming took off 3 bases at V and 3 bases at J, with 13 bases between the two ends. The CDR3 runs to 15 residues. The DNA for the CDR3 is TGTGCCAGCAGTTTCTCAGGGATTGGAACAGATACGCAGTATTTT. This gives the protein CASSFSGIGTDTQYF.

This clonotype has a count of ten or more. For the CDR3, the DNA is TGTGCCTGTCGGACAGGCTCCTACGAGCAGTACTTC. It is translated as CACRTGSYEQYF. The rearrangement uses TRBV30 and TRBJ2-7; 7 bases fit TRBD1. The CDR3 contains 12 residues. Germline trimming cut 6 bases from V and 0 bases from J; bases unmatched to any gene: 2. In germline, CDR1 is GTSNPN, CDR2 SVGIG (reference sequence).

This clonotype was seen repeatedly, ten times or more. The chain is built from TRBV18 and TRBJ1-4, with D possibly TRBD1 on 5 matching bases. Trimming cost V 5 bases and J 7 bases, with 17 bases left between them. The CDR3 consists of 15 residues. CDR1 and CDR2 from the germline V gene are KGHSH and LQKENI. The chain's CDR3 is CASSSGPEGSEKLFF. For the CDR3, the DNA is TGTGCCAGCTCATCCGGACCCGAGGGGAGTGAAAAACTGTTTTTT.

This clonotype was found many times. The rearrangement links TRBV28 to TRBJ1-1; D not certain. The germline CDR1 and CDR2 sequences are MDHEN and SYDVKM. This CDR3 contains 14 residues. V dropped 5 bases and J dropped 0 bases, with 10 bases sitting between them. The CDR3: CASSHGPLNTEAFF. CDR3 DNA sequence: TGTGCCAGCAGTCATGGACCGTTGAACACTGAAGCTTTCTTT.